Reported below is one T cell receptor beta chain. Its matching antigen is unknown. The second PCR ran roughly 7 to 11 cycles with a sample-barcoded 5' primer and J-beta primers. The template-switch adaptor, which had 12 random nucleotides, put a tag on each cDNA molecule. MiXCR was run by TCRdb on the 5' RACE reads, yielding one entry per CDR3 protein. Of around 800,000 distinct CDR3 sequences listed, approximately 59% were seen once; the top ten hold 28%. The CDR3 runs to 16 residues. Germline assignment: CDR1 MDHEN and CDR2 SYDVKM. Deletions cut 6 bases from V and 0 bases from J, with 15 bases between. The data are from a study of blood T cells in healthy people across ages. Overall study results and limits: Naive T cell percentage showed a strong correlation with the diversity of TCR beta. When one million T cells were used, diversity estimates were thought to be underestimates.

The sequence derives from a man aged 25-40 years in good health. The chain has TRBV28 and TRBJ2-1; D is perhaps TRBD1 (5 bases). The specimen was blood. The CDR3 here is CASRSRVESSYNEQFF. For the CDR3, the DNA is TGTGCCAGCAGGTCCAGGGTTGAAAGCTCCTACAATGAGCAGTTCTTC.